The 28 T cell receptor beta chains below all came from one sample that was sequenced in a study of T cells in Graves' hyperthyroidism and ophthalmopathy. RNA transcripts yielded amplified TCR beta CDR3 regions. TCR CDR3 regions were first amplified by RT-PCR with HTBI primers. Each CDR3 protein is one row after TCRdb ran MiXCR on the multiplex PCR reads. The repertoire has approximately 610,000 distinct CDR3 sequences, 16% of them found once; the top ten carry around 18%. Sequenced input: blood. These receptors were taken from a young woman with Graves' hyperthyroidism.

This clonotype was seen many times. This sequence joins TRBV20-1 and TRBJ2-1, with 7 bases aligning to TRBD2. Germline V gene data show CDR1 as DFQATT and CDR2 as SNEGSKA (reference sequence). This CDR3 is built from 13 residues. With 0 bases clipped from V and 7 bases from J, the junction kept 3 bases outside the gene matches. For the CDR3, the DNA is TGCAGTGCTAGAGACGGGGGGTGGAATGAGCAGTTCTTC. This gives the protein CSARDGGWNEQFF.

V gene TRBV19 combines with J gene TRBJ1-6; D possibly corresponds to TRBD1 (5 bases). From germline, CDR1 is LNHDA and CDR2 SQIVND (reference sequence). The V and J ends lost 5 bases and 7 bases respectively, with 12 bases between them. The CDR3 runs to 14 residues. CDR3 sequence (DNA): TGTGCCAGTAGTGTGGGGGGTCGGAATTCACCCCTCCACTTT. This gives the protein CASSVGGRNSPLHF.

V is TRBV10-3 and J is TRBJ2-1, with D possibly being TRBD1 or TRBD2 (5 bases each). The length of the CDR3 is 13 residues. Germline CDR1 reads ENHRY; CDR2 reads SYGVKD. V shed 10 bases and J shed 5 bases, with 15 bases lying between them. The CDR3 region is CATTRDLNNEQFF. The CDR3 DNA is TGTGCCACAACACGGGACCTAAACAATGAGCAGTTCTTC.

The rearrangement links TRBV3-1 to TRBJ1-2, with D unclear. The germline V gene has CDR1 LGHDT and CDR2 YNNKEL (reference sequence). Trimming took 1 base from V and 5 from J, leaving 11 bases between them. The CDR3 sequence is 14 residues long. The CDR3 protein is CASSQVGQSYGYTF. Here the CDR3 DNA reads TGTGCCAGCAGCCAAGTGGGCCAGAGTTATGGCTACACCTTC.

This clonotype was seen many times. The rearrangement uses TRBV9 and TRBJ2-1, with 10 bases identical to TRBD2. The CDR3 contains 15 residues. Trimming at V came to 0 bases and at J to 8 bases, leaving 5 bases not matched to a gene. Germline V CDR1 and CDR2: SGDLS, YYNGEE. CDR3 bases: TGTGCCAGCAGCGTAGCGACTAGCGGGCGGGATGAGCAGTTCTTC. This encodes CASSVATSGRDEQFF. The full variable domain, in which reference TRBV9 and TRBJ2-1 provide the parts outside the CDR3, is DSGVTQTPKHLITATGQRVTLRCSPRSGDLSVYWYQQSLDQGLQFLIQYYNGEERAKGNILERFSAQQFPDLHSELNLSSLELGDSALYFCASSVATSGRDEQFFGPGTRLTVL.

This clonotype was observed many times. V gene TRBV6-1 combines with J gene TRBJ2-7; tentatively, D is TRBD2 (5 bases). CDR1 and CDR2 (germline): MNHNS, SASEGT. CDR3 length: 14 residues. The V gene lost 3 bases and the J gene lost 3 bases, with 12 bases spanning the gap. The CDR3 loop reads CASSDPSWGYEQYF. As DNA, the CDR3 is TGTGCCAGCAGTGATCCTAGCTGGGGCTACGAGCAGTACTTC.

A few counts support this clonotype. The rearrangement uses TRBV6-2 or TRBV6-3 and TRBJ2-1; no clear D gene. This CDR3 is 14 amino acids long. V was clipped by 0 bases and J by 9 bases, with 12 bases between them. The germline V gene encodes CDR1 MNHEY and CDR2 SVGEGT. CDR3 sequence reads: CASSYSNNVVEQFF. The CDR3 DNA follows: TGTGCCAGCAGTTACTCGAACAATGTCGTTGAGCAGTTCTTC.

Only a few counts were recorded for this clonotype. The rearrangement links TRBV7-2 to TRBJ2-3; 8 bases are a match to TRBD2. This CDR3 has 16 amino acids. J was trimmed by 3 bases and V by 4 bases; bases with no gene match: 9. Looked up from germline, CDR1 is SGHTA and CDR2 is FQGNSA. CDR3 sequence (DNA): TGTGCCAGCAGCTCTCCAGCGGGGGCCCAAACAGATACGCAGTATTTT. Its protein is CASSSPAGAQTDTQYF.

This clonotype was seen a handful of times. The V gene is TRBV29-1, the J gene TRBJ2-3, with D unresolved. This CDR3 has 12 amino acids. Germline lookup yields CDR1 SQVTM and CDR2 ANQGSEA. V was shortened by 5 bases and J by 6 bases, with 12 bases between the two germline ends. CDR3 sequence (DNA): TGCAGCGTTTTGGAGCTGGCGGATACGCAGTATTTT. Amino acids: CSVLELADTQYF.

The table lists this clonotype with many counts. This rearrangement joins TRBV7-2 to TRBJ2-7; D tentatively fits TRBD1 or TRBD2 (5 bases each). Between the trimmed V and J ends, which lost 7 bases and 2 bases, there was a span of 18 bases. This CDR3 has 15 amino acids. Germline V lookup: CDR1 SGHTA, CDR2 FQGNSA. In nucleotides, the CDR3 is TGTGCCAGCAATCCCGGGGCGTTAGAGGCCTACGAGCAGTACTTC. Translating gives CASNPGALEAYEQYF.

CDR3 amino acids: CSAKPPARYEQYF. CDR3 sequence (DNA): TGCAGTGCTAAACCCCCGGCGCGTTACGAGCAGTACTTC. V usage is TRBV20-1 and J usage is TRBJ2-7; D not resolved. Germline CDR1 is DFQATT and CDR2 is SNEGSKA (reference sequence). This CDR3 has 13 amino acids. The ends were cut back, 4 bases at V and 4 bases at J, with 14 bases in the middle.

V is TRBV3-1 and J is TRBJ2-1, with D unclear. The CDR3 is made up of 17 amino acids. Germline V lookup: CDR1 LGHDT, CDR2 YNNKEL (reference sequence). V was trimmed by 0 bases and J by 0 bases, leaving 12 bases between them. The CDR3 is CASSQDKELRSYNEQFF. The CDR3, as DNA: TGTGCCAGCAGCCAAGATAAGGAGCTCCGCTCCTACAATGAGCAGTTCTTC.

This clonotype was seen at least ten times. The DNA for the CDR3 is TGTGCCACCAGCAGACAAACAGGGGGCAACTATGGCTACACCTTC. This sequence encodes CATSRQTGGNYGYTF. The genes are TRBV15 and TRBJ1-2, with 9 bases identical to TRBD1. This CDR3 has 15 amino acids. V shed 2 bases, J shed 2 bases, and the junction held 3 bases outside the gene matches. The germline gives CDR1 LNHNV, CDR2 YYDKDF (reference sequence).

The gene calls are TRBV4-2 and TRBJ1-2; no clear D. This CDR3 is 13 amino acids long. V was cut by 0 bases and J by 8 bases, with 10 bases left in between. Germline V gene sequence: CDR1 LGHNA, CDR2 YNFKEQ. The chain's CDR3 is CASSQESGSGYTF. CDR3 bases: TGTGCCAGCAGCCAAGAAAGCGGATCCGGCTACACCTTC.

This clonotype turned up a few times. The chain uses TRBV12-3 or TRBV12-4 and TRBJ1-5, with a possible D match to TRBD1 (6 bases). V lost 6 bases to trimming and J lost 2 bases, with 23 bases between them. The CDR3 has 18 residues. CDR3 amino acids: CASSLEDGRGLGNQPQHF. CDR3 sequence (DNA): TGTGCCAGCAGCCTGGAGGACGGCAGGGGTCTTGGCAATCAGCCCCAGCATTTT.

This clonotype was detected many times. This chain connects TRBV28 to TRBJ2-7; possibly TRBD2 for D (6 bases). Germline-derived CDR1 and CDR2 are MDHEN and SYDVKM. V shed 6 bases and J shed 3 bases, with 15 bases lying between them. The CDR3 length is 14 residues. CDR3 amino acids: CASSSLGSGYEQYF. Written as DNA, the CDR3 is TGTGCCAGCAGCAGCCTCGGTAGCGGCTACGAGCAGTACTTC.

The sample holds many counts of this clonotype. The chain employs TRBV20-1 and TRBJ1-1; the D gene is possibly TRBD1 (5 bases). V was shortened by 3 bases and J by 5 bases, with 10 bases between the two germline ends. In germline, CDR1 is DFQATT, CDR2 SNEGSKA (reference sequence). The CDR3 loop spans 12 amino acids. CDR3 loop: CSASRGETEAFF. DNA of the CDR3: TGCAGTGCTAGTAGGGGAGAGACTGAAGCTTTCTTT.

This clonotype was seen repeatedly, ten times or more. The chain carries TRBV7-8 and TRBJ1-1; no firm D call. The CDR3 consists of 14 residues. Trimming removed 5 bases from V and 1 base from J, with 11 bases in between. Germline V gene lookup returns CDR1 SGHVS and CDR2 FQNEAQ. The CDR3 nucleotides are TGTGCCAGCAGCCGGCAAGCCGCGAACACTGAAGCTTTCTTT. Residues: CASSRQAANTEAFF.

The V and J genes are TRBV28 and TRBJ2-7; D remains ambiguous. The length of the CDR3 is 15 residues. Germline V gene data show CDR1 as MDHEN and CDR2 as SYDVKM. Trimming shortened V by 2 bases and J by 2 bases, and 13 bases separated the two germline ends. The CDR3 is CASSLLRIPPYEQYF. The CDR3 DNA reads TGTGCCAGCAGTTTACTCAGGATCCCCCCCTACGAGCAGTACTTC.

This clonotype was seen a few times. This rearrangement joins TRBV7-8 to TRBJ1-4; D call uncertain. Germline V lookup: CDR1 SGHVS, CDR2 FQNEAQ. The CDR3 contains 15 residues. Trimming stripped 7 bases from V and 5 bases from J, with 17 bases between. CDR3 in DNA: TGTGCCAGCACCCTTATAGAGACGGACAATGAAAAACTGTTTTTT. Amino acid sequence: CASTLIETDNEKLFF.

As concerns this clonotype: The junction differs from germline at one of its ends, possibly a read error. This chain links TRBV3-1 with TRBJ2-1; 7 nucleotides match TRBD2. Looked up from germline, CDR1 is LGHDT and CDR2 is YNNKEL (reference sequence). CDR3 length equals 18 residues. In DNA, the CDR3 is TGTGCCAGCACCCAACGACCCGGGGGGTCGACGATTACAATGAAGCAGTTCTTC. Translation: CASTQRPGGSTITMKQFF.

This clonotype was detected ten times or more. V and J are TRBV18 and TRBJ1-1, with D tentatively TRBD1 (6 bases). Germline V gives CDR1 KGHSH, CDR2 LQKENI. This CDR3 comprises 14 residues. The V end was cut by 5 bases, the J end by 0 bases, with 10 bases between. CDR3 sequence (DNA): TGTGCCAGCTCAGGGGGCAGGCTGAACACTGAAGCTTTCTTT. This codes for CASSGGRLNTEAFF. Looking up the rest from reference TRBV18 and TRBJ1-1 gives the full variable domain: NAGVMQNPRHLVRRRGQEARLRCSPMKGHSHVYWYRQLPEEGLKFMVYLQKENIIDESGMPKERFSAEFPKEGPSILRIQQVVRGDSAAYFCASSGGRLNTEAFFGQGTRLTVV.

The gene calls are TRBV29-1 and TRBJ2-4, with TRBD2 as a possible D gene (6 bases). Per the germline V gene, CDR1 is SQVTM and CDR2 is ANQGSEA. The CDR3 has 13 residues. V was trimmed by 4 bases and J by 9 bases, leaving 16 bases between them. CDR3 loop: CSVAPKGRGIQYF. CDR3 in DNA: TGCAGCGTTGCCCCCAAGGGGCGGGGCATTCAGTACTTC. The full variable domain, in which reference TRBV29-1 and TRBJ2-4 provide the parts outside the CDR3, is SAVISQKPSRDICQRGTSLTIQCQVDSQVTMMFWYRQQPGQSLTLIATANQGSEATYESGFVIDKFPISRPNLTFSTLTVSNMSPEDSSIYLCSVAPKGRGIQYFGAGTRLSVL.

This clonotype is a singleton in its sample. This chain joins TRBV5-1 and TRBJ1-1; a weak D match, TRBD1 (6 bases). Trimming took off 4 bases at V and 1 base at J, with 11 bases between the two ends. CDR1 and CDR2 from the germline V gene are SGHRS and YFSETQ. CDR3 size: 14 residues. The CDR3 here is CASSAPGQNTEAFF. The DNA for the CDR3 is TGCGCCAGCAGCGCACCGGGACAGAACACTGAAGCTTTCTTT.

For this clonotype: This may come from a read error, since a much larger clone is one base off. The V call is TRBV7-9, the J call TRBJ2-1; D is perhaps TRBD1 (6 bases). This CDR3 comprises 15 residues. Germline lookup yields CDR1 SEHNR and CDR2 FQNEAQ (reference sequence). Here the CDR3 reads CASSLQQGLGYERFF. The CDR3 region has the DNA TGTGCCAGCAGCTTACAACAGGGTCTCGGCTATGAGCGGTTCTTC.

Ten or more counts support this clonotype. The gene calls are TRBV28 and TRBJ1-5; the D is unclear. V lost 1 base and J lost 4, with 11 bases in between. CDR1 is MDHEN and CDR2 is SYDVKM in the germline V gene. The CDR3 runs 15 residues. The CDR3 loop is CASSLSGNVNQPQHF. CDR3 coding DNA: TGTGCCAGCAGTTTATCTGGGAATGTGAATCAGCCCCAGCATTTT.

In this sample, this clonotype turned up a few times. This sequence joins TRBV4-1 and TRBJ2-2; 13 bases are a match to TRBD2. Germline V gene sequence: CDR1 MGHRA, CDR2 YSYEKL. The V segment lost 0 bases and the J segment 3 bases; nucleotides outside the gene matches: 1. CDR3 size: 17 residues. CDR3 nucleotides: TGCGCCAGCAGCCAAGAAGGACTAGCGGGAGACACCGGGGAGCTGTTTTTT. Its translation: CASSQEGLAGDTGELFF.

CDR3 loop: CATSDFTALKNEQFF. CDR3 nucleotides: TGTGCCACCAGTGATTTTACAGCCTTGAAGAATGAGCAGTTCTTC. The chain links TRBV24-1 to TRBJ2-1; D remains unclear. The V gene lost 1 base and the J gene lost 7 bases, with 13 bases spanning the gap. The CDR3 is 15 residues long. The germline V gene has CDR1 KGHDR and CDR2 SFDVKD.